This entry lists 18 T cell receptor beta chains sequenced from one sample in a study of identical twins. Each CDR3 protein gets one entry after TCRdb re-called the 5' RACE reads with MiXCR. This sample has some 500,000 distinct CDR3 sequences; more than 9% occur once, and the top ten carry approximately 3.2%. The same data also contributed to another study, on yellow fever vaccine responses in identical twins.

The sample consisted of PBMCs. The receptors were gathered from a woman between 18 and 29 years old in good health.

CDR3 DNA sequence: TGTGCCAGCAGTGTCTTCGACAGGACCTACGAGCAGTACTTC. Translated: CASSVFDRTYEQYF. The genes are TRBV27 and TRBJ2-7; possible D gene TRBD1, 6 bases. V was clipped by 5 bases and J by 2 bases, with 13 bases between them. Germline CDR1 reads MNHEY; CDR2 reads SMNVEV (reference sequence). This CDR3 has 14 amino acids.

This clonotype was observed many times. This rearrangement joins TRBV28 to TRBJ2-1; 11 bases match TRBD2. The CDR3 extends over 15 amino acids. V dropped 4 bases and J dropped 7; count of bases not matched to a gene: 6. CDR1 MDHEN and CDR2 SYDVKM come from the germline V gene. CDR3 nucleotides: TGTGCCAGCAGTTCCACTAGCGGGAGAGGGAATGAGCAGTTCTTC. This translates into CASSSTSGRGNEQFF.

The genes are TRBV18 and TRBJ2-5; 7 nucleotides line up with TRBD2. The junction had 8 bases not matched to a gene; V was cut back by 0 bases and J by 4 bases. Per germline, CDR1 KGHSH and CDR2 LQKENI. The CDR3 consists of 16 residues. The CDR3 is CASSPPGAGVGETQYF. The CDR3 nucleotides are TGTGCCAGCTCACCACCGGGCGCGGGAGTAGGAGAGACCCAGTACTTC.

The chain joins TRBV29-1 to TRBJ2-3, with D perhaps TRBD1 (5 bases). This CDR3 region has 12 residues. The V gene lost 7 bases and the J gene lost 3 bases, with 11 bases spanning the gap. The germline CDR1 and CDR2 sequences are SQVTM and ANQGSEA. CDR3 sequence: CSDLKGTDTQYF. DNA for the CDR3: TGCAGCGACTTAAAGGGGACAGATACGCAGTATTTT.

The chain combines TRBV19 with TRBJ2-7; TRBD2 matches at 9 bases. Germline lookup yields CDR1 LNHDA and CDR2 SQIVND (reference sequence). Trimming at V came to 5 bases and at J to 2 bases, leaving 13 bases not matched to a gene. The CDR3 runs to 17 residues. CDR3 nucleotides: TGTGCCAGTAGTGTATTAGCGGGAGAGGGTGAGCCCTACGAGCAGTACTTC. It translates to CASSVLAGEGEPYEQYF.

This clonotype came up a few times. The chain links TRBV24-1 to TRBJ2-5, with TRBD2 matching over 8 bases. The V and J ends lost 4 bases and 4 bases, in that order; junction bases with no gene match: 13. CDR1 is KGHDR, CDR2 SFDVKD, per germline. There are 17 residues in the CDR3. CDR3 nucleotides: TGTGCCACCAGTGACCCTCGGGTTAGCGGGGATCGAGAGACCCAGTACTTC. It encodes CATSDPRVSGDRETQYF.

CDR3 region: CASKDNPTTDTQYF. CDR3 coding DNA: TGCGCCAGTAAGGACAACCCAACCACAGATACGCAGTATTTT. The chain is built from TRBV4-1 and TRBJ2-3; the D gene is possibly TRBD1 (5 bases). This CDR3 is 14 amino acids long. The germline V and J ends were trimmed by 9 bases and 2 bases, with 15 bases remaining between them. Per germline, CDR1 MGHRA and CDR2 YSYEKL.

The chain recombines TRBV4-3 with TRBJ2-7; TRBD2 aligns across 10 bases. The CDR3 is 17 amino acids. The germline V gene encodes CDR1 LGHNA and CDR2 YSLEER. V shed 3 bases, J shed 5 bases, and the junction held 13 bases outside the gene matches. The CDR3 bases are TGCGCCAGCAGCCATCGTCCCCTATCGGGACTAGCGAACGAGCAGTACTTC. It is translated as CASSHRPLSGLANEQYF.

This clonotype appeared many times. The chain combines TRBV27 with TRBJ2-5, with 7 nucleotides matching TRBD1. From germline, CDR1 is MNHEY and CDR2 SMNVEV (reference sequence). V dropped 5 bases and J dropped 5; count of bases not matched to a gene: 8. The CDR3 is 14 amino acids. CDR3 nucleotide sequence: TGTGCCAGCAGTCTCAGACAGGGTGGGGAGACCCAGTACTTC. Amino acids: CASSLRQGGETQYF.

This clonotype was recorded at least ten times. This chain uses TRBV11-2 with TRBJ2-7; tentative D call: TRBD2 (5 bases). This CDR3 has 15 amino acids. Deletions cut 1 base from V and 5 bases from J, with 15 bases between. Germline V lookup: CDR1 SGHAT, CDR2 FQNNGV. CDR3 sequence: CASSLVSLAFHEQYF. Here the CDR3 DNA reads TGTGCCAGCAGCTTAGTGAGCCTAGCTTTCCACGAGCAGTACTTC.

V is TRBV14 and J is TRBJ2-5; 9 bases are shared with TRBD1. With 3 bases clipped from V and 7 bases from J, the junction kept 3 bases outside the gene matches. The length of the CDR3 is 13 residues. Germline CDR1 SGHDN, CDR2 FVKESK. CDR3 loop: CASSHLTGGTQYF. The CDR3 nucleotides are TGTGCCAGCAGCCACTTGACAGGGGGGACCCAGTACTTC. Combining the CDR3 with reference TRBV14 and TRBJ2-5 gives the whole variable domain EAGVTQFPSHSVIEKGQTVTLRCDPISGHDNLYWYRRVMGKEIKFLLHFVKESKQDESGMPNNRFLAERTGGTYSTLKVQPAELEDSGVYFCASSHLTGGTQYFGPGTRLLVL.

This clonotype has at least ten counts. This chain connects TRBV28 to TRBJ1-5, with D uncertain. This CDR3 region has 14 residues. Trimming pared 4 bases from V and 2 bases from J, leaving 9 bases between. CDR1 MDHEN and CDR2 SYDVKM come from the germline V gene. CDR3 region: CASSSGLRNQPQHF. The CDR3 DNA reads TGTGCCAGCAGTTCTGGGTTACGCAATCAGCCCCAGCATTTT.

This clonotype was observed at least ten times. This chain uses TRBV4-3 with TRBJ2-3; 13 bases match TRBD2. The CDR3 totals 18 residues. Trimming removed 1 base from V and 1 base from J; junction bases left unmatched: 5. Germline loops: CDR1 LGHNA, CDR2 YSLEER. CDR3 coding DNA: TGCGCCAGCAGCCAAGGGCGACTAGCGGGAGGAGGCACAGATACGCAGTATTTT. Its translation is CASSQGRLAGGGTDTQYF.

The CDR3 region is CSARDTAAYEQYF. The CDR3 nucleotides read TGCAGTGCCCGGGACACGGCGGCCTACGAGCAGTACTTC. The chain combines TRBV20-1 with TRBJ2-7; D might be TRBD1 (6 bases). Trimming stripped 6 bases from V and 2 bases from J, with 14 bases between. The germline gives CDR1 DFQATT, CDR2 SNEGSKA (reference sequence). CDR3 size: 13 residues.

The rearrangement joins TRBV2 to TRBJ2-3; D may be TRBD2 (6 bases). Germline V gene data show CDR1 as SNHLY and CDR2 as FYNNEI. The CDR3 spans 13 residues. V gave up 7 bases and J gave up 2 bases, with 10 bases separating them. Written as DNA, the CDR3 is TGTGCCAGCACCGGAGGGAACACAGATACGCAGTATTTT. Its translation: CASTGGNTDTQYF.

This clonotype has just a few counts. V usage is TRBV20-1 and J usage is TRBJ2-7, with 8 bases fitting TRBD1. V lost 3 bases and J lost 2; bases outside the gene matches: 6. CDR3 length: 14 residues. CDR1 and CDR2 (germline): DFQATT, SNEGSKA (reference sequence). The CDR3 DNA sequence: TGCAGTGCTAGGGCCGCGGACAGGGCCTACGAGCAGTACTTC. Its translation is CSARAADRAYEQYF.

In its sample, this clonotype was seen a few times. The CDR3 sequence: CAWSSPPQREYNEQFF. CDR3 sequence (DNA): TGTGCCTGGAGTTCCCCCCCCCAGCGGGAGTACAATGAGCAGTTCTTC. The chain links TRBV30 to TRBJ2-1, with TRBD2 matching 8 bases. The junction had 10 bases not matched to a gene; V was cut back by 2 bases and J by 4 bases. CDR1 and CDR2 (germline): GTSNPN, SVGIG (reference sequence). This CDR3 comprises 16 residues. Drawing the rest from reference TRBV30 and TRBJ2-1, the complete variable domain is SQTIHQWPATLVQPVGSPLSLECTVEGTSNPNLYWYRQAAGRGLQLLFYSVGIGQISSEVPQNLSASRPQDRQFILSSKKLLLSDSGFYLCAWSSPPQREYNEQFFGPGTRLTVL.

Many counts were recorded for this clonotype. V is TRBV5-1 and J is TRBJ2-7; D ambiguous. The CDR3 spans 15 residues. Deletions cut 0 bases from V and 2 bases from J, with 12 bases between. CDR1 is SGHRS, CDR2 YFSETQ, per germline. The CDR3 region has the DNA TGCGCCAGCAGCTTGGGAGGTGGATTTGCCTACGAGCAGTACTTC. This codes for CASSLGGGFAYEQYF. Looking up the rest from reference TRBV5-1 and TRBJ2-7 gives the full variable domain: KAGVTQTPRYLIKTRGQQVTLSCSPISGHRSVSWYQQTPGQGLQFLFEYFSETQRNKGNFPGRFSGRQFSNSRSEMNVSTLELGDSALYLCASSLGGGFAYEQYFGPGTRLTVT.